One and the same sample provided the 18 T cell receptor beta chains below, sequenced in a study of blood T cell repertoires in COVID-19. The data were produced by immunoSEQ multiplex PCR, yet TCRdb's version contains in-frame clones alone and is incomplete. The table shows hundreds of thousands of clones, with 65% to 85% occurring only once. The sequencing input was PBMCs or T cells enriched from blood (not recorded which). All receptors derive from a woman aged 55-70 years who had recovered from COVID-19.

This chain connects TRBV10-2 to TRBJ2-7, with unresolved D. V shed 3 bases and J shed 4 bases, with 10 bases lying between them. Germline V gene sequence: CDR1 WSHSY, CDR2 SAAADI. This CDR3 is built from 13 residues. CDR3 sequence (DNA): TGCGCCAGCAGTGAACGCGGCTGGTACGAGCAGTACTTC. This sequence encodes CASSERGWYEQYF.

This clone has only one observation. The chain joins TRBV27 to TRBJ2-1; 12 positions match TRBD2. The length of the CDR3 is 15 residues. Looked up from germline, CDR1 is MNHEY and CDR2 is SMNVEV (reference sequence). V lost 8 bases to trimming and J lost 4 bases; unmatched junction nucleotides: 6. CDR3 in DNA: TGTGCCAGCCGGCGGACTAGCGGGGCTTACAATGAGCAGTTCTTC. Its protein is CASRRTSGAYNEQFF.

The chain combines TRBV18 with TRBJ1-3; no firm D call. This CDR3 comprises 15 residues. The germline V gene has CDR1 KGHSH and CDR2 LQKENI. Deletions cut 8 bases from V and 4 bases from J, with 18 bases between. In DNA, the CDR3 is TGTGCCAGCCGCTGGACTGACGAGAGGGGAAACACCATATATTTT. Encoded protein: CASRWTDERGNTIYF.

V gene TRBV6-5 combines with J gene TRBJ2-1, with D perhaps TRBD2 (7 bases). Looked up from germline, CDR1 is MNHEY and CDR2 is SVGAGI. The V and J ends lost 8 bases and 4 bases respectively, with 18 bases between them. This CDR3 region has 15 residues. CDR3 DNA sequence: TGTGCCAGCGGCCGGATCGGGGGGCGTTACAATGAGCAGTTCTTC. Translation gives CASGRIGGRYNEQFF.

V and J are TRBV7-9 and TRBJ2-2, with 8 bases lining up with TRBD1. Germline V CDR1 and CDR2: SEHNR, FQNEAQ (reference sequence). This CDR3 is built from 15 residues. J was trimmed by 2 bases and V by 8 bases; bases with no gene match: 7. CDR3 amino acids: CASSRTGFNTGELFF. The CDR3, as DNA: TGTGCCAGCTCGCGGACAGGGTTCAACACCGGGGAGCTGTTTTTT.

This clone showed up just once. J is TRBJ1-5 and V is TRBV2; D gene unclear. Between the trimmed V and J ends, which lost 2 bases and 2 bases, there was a span of 13 bases. This CDR3 comprises 16 residues. Germline-derived CDR1 and CDR2 are SNHLY and FYNNEI. CDR3 sequence: CASSETGGGGNQPQHF. In nucleotides, the CDR3 is TGTGCCAGCAGTGAAACCGGTGGAGGAGGCAATCAGCCCCAGCATTTT. Supplemented by reference TRBV2 and TRBJ1-5, the full variable domain reads EPEVTQTPSHQVTQMGQEVILRCVPISNHLYFYWYRQILGQKVEFLVSFYNNEISEKSEIFDDQFSVERPDGSNFTLKIRSTKLEDSAMYFCASSETGGGGNQPQHFGDGTRLSIL.

This chain uses TRBV7-8 with TRBJ1-5; 8 bases are a match to TRBD1. Germline V CDR1 and CDR2: SGHVS, FQNEAQ. This CDR3 has 15 amino acids. Trimming cost V 5 bases and J 7 bases; bases outside gene matches: 10. The CDR3 nucleotides are TGTGCCAGCAGCCCGCGACAGGGGACGGGGCAGCCCCAGCATTTT. Amino acids: CASSPRQGTGQPQHF.

The chain links TRBV27 to TRBJ2-2; 9 positions match TRBD1. Germline lookup yields CDR1 MNHEY and CDR2 SMNVEV (reference sequence). CDR3 size: 15 residues. Trimming removed 6 bases from V and 8 bases from J; junction bases left unmatched: 10. The CDR3 DNA reads TGTGCCAGCAGAGTCCGGGGGACAGGGTCTGGGGAGCTGTTTTTT. It yields the protein CASRVRGTGSGELFF.

The genes are TRBV6-1 and TRBJ1-4, with unresolved D. The CDR3 has 16 amino acids. Germline lookup yields CDR1 MNHNS and CDR2 SASEGT. Trimming stripped 4 bases from V and 5 bases from J, with 17 bases between. DNA for the CDR3: TGTGCCAGCAGTGGGGCGAACAGTGCCCCAAATGAAAAACTGTTTTTT. This sequence encodes CASSGANSAPNEKLFF.

V usage is TRBV5-4 and J usage is TRBJ2-2; the match to TRBD1 covers 9 bases. The junction had 4 bases not matched to a gene; V was cut back by 3 bases and J by 1 base. The CDR3 consists of 16 residues. Germline values: CDR1 SGHNT, CDR2 YYREEE (reference sequence). The CDR3: CASSSPGQGNTGELFF. In DNA form, the CDR3 reads TGTGCCAGCAGCTCGCCGGGACAGGGGAACACCGGGGAGCTGTTTTTT. Full variable domain (rest looked up from reference TRBV5-4 and TRBJ2-2): ETGVTQSPTHLIKTRGQQVTLRCSSQSGHNTVSWYQQALGQGPQFIFQYYREEENGRGNFPPRFSGLQFPNYSSELNVNALELDDSALYLCASSSPGQGNTGELFFGEGSRLTVL.

In its sample, this clone was seen a few times. This sequence joins TRBV5-1 and TRBJ1-5, with a weak D call TRBD1 (5 bases). The V end was cut by 1 base, the J end by 7 bases, with 12 bases between. This CDR3 comprises 14 residues. In germline, CDR1 is SGHRS, CDR2 YFSETQ. The CDR3 sequence: CASSLTGGRQPQHF. CDR3 sequence (DNA): TGCGCCAGCAGCTTGACGGGGGGACGACAGCCCCAGCATTTT.

J is TRBJ1-1 and V is TRBV6-2 or TRBV6-3, with D hard to call. Trimming stripped 6 bases from V and 4 bases from J, with 15 bases between. CDR1 and CDR2 (germline): MNHEY, SVGEGT. The CDR3 contains 14 residues. Here the CDR3 DNA reads TGTGCCAGCAGGCCTTTACAGAGAACCACTGAAGCTTTCTTT. Its translation is CASRPLQRTTEAFF.

The chain joins TRBV7-9 to TRBJ1-5; 7 bases match TRBD1. The germline V gene encodes CDR1 SEHNR and CDR2 FQNEAQ (reference sequence). CDR3 length equals 15 residues. The ends lost 5 bases at V and 0 bases at J; junction bases unmatched: 4. The CDR3 region is CASSPGTASNQPQHF. The CDR3, as DNA: TGTGCCAGCAGCCCTGGGACAGCTAGCAATCAGCCCCAGCATTTT. Drawing the rest from reference TRBV7-9 and TRBJ1-5, the complete variable domain is DTGVSQNPRHKITKRGQNVTFRCDPISEHNRLYWYRQTLGQGPEFLTYFQNEAQLEKSRLLSDRFSAERPKGSFSTLEIQRTEQGDSAMYLCASSPGTASNQPQHFGDGTRLSIL.

This sequence joins TRBV6-2 or TRBV6-3 and TRBJ2-7; TRBD1 matches 9 bases. The CDR3 is 15 amino acids. Trimming at V came to 6 bases and at J to 2 bases, leaving 8 bases not matched to a gene. Germline-derived CDR1 and CDR2 are MNHEY and SVGEGT. Here the CDR3 reads CASSLTGGGPYEQYF. In DNA, the CDR3 is TGTGCCAGCAGCCTCACAGGGGGCGGCCCCTACGAGCAGTACTTC.

V usage is TRBV4-3 and J usage is TRBJ2-2; D uncertain. The CDR3 has 15 amino acids. V lost 4 bases and J lost 6, with 15 bases in between. CDR1 and CDR2 (germline): LGHNA, YSLEER. The CDR3 region has the DNA TGCGCCAGCAGCCCAACACCCGTGGCACCCGGGGAGCTGTTTTTT. Translated: CASSPTPVAPGELFF.

The V gene is TRBV4-1, the J gene TRBJ2-2; 9 positions agree with TRBD2. Unmatched junction bases numbered 10, after V lost 0 bases and J lost 5 bases. From germline, CDR1 is MGHRA and CDR2 YSYEKL. The CDR3 consists of 18 residues. The CDR3 region is CASSQDLEREVGTGELFF. In DNA form, the CDR3 reads TGCGCCAGCAGCCAAGATTTGGAGCGGGAGGTCGGAACCGGGGAGCTGTTTTTT.

V gene TRBV7-9 combines with J gene TRBJ2-6, with D possibly matching TRBD1 (6 bases). The CDR3 sequence is 17 residues long. Trimming removed 5 bases at V and 0 bases at J, with 14 bases between. Per the germline V gene, CDR1 is SEHNR and CDR2 is FQNEAQ (reference sequence). The CDR3 region is CASSGLNRVSGANVLTF. In DNA form, the CDR3 reads TGTGCCAGCAGCGGTTTAAACAGGGTCTCTGGGGCCAACGTCCTGACTTTC.

V and J are TRBV3-1 (or the pseudogene TRBV3-2) and TRBJ1-2; TRBD1 might be the D (5 bases). V lost 0 bases and J lost 3, with 5 bases in between. CDR3 length: 13 residues. Germline-derived CDR1 and CDR2 are LGHDT and YNNKEL (reference sequence). This CDR3 is CASSQDRDYGYTF. The CDR3 bases are TGTGCCAGCAGCCAAGACAGGGACTATGGCTACACCTTC.